Each of the 10 T cell receptor beta chains below was sequenced from the same sample in a study of cytomegalovirus exposure and HLA in healthy donors. Both 60 Vbeta primers and 13 Jbeta primers went into the PCR. Produced via immunoSEQ multiplex PCR; TCRdb's table is partial and in-frame only. Of roughly 90,000 clones listed, about four fifths were seen once; the top ten hold 3% to 3.5%. Sequencing was done on a sample of PBMCs. Receptor source: a man in his thirties or forties in good health and CMV-seropositive.

The CDR3 protein is CASSSLQDSSYEQYF. As DNA, the CDR3 is TGTGCCAGCAGCTCACTCCAGGACTCATCCTACGAGCAGTACTTC. The chain recombines TRBV5-4 with TRBJ2-7; the D gene is possibly TRBD2 (5 bases). The CDR3 sequence is 15 residues long. Deletions cut 3 bases from V and 1 base from J, with 14 bases between. Germline values: CDR1 SGHNT, CDR2 YYREEE (reference sequence).

This chain uses TRBV5-4 with TRBJ2-1; tentative D call: TRBD2 (5 bases). The germline V gene encodes CDR1 SGHNT and CDR2 YYREEE (reference sequence). V was trimmed by 1 base and J by 5 bases, leaving 13 bases between them. The CDR3 is 15 amino acids. The CDR3 spells CASSLKLGLNNEQFF. Here the CDR3 DNA reads TGTGCCAGCAGCTTGAAACTAGGCCTTAACAATGAGCAGTTCTTC.

V usage is TRBV7-2 and J usage is TRBJ2-5; TRBD2 matches at 9 bases. The CDR3 consists of 15 residues. CDR1 is SGHTA, CDR2 FQGNSA, per germline. J lost 2 bases, V lost 8 bases, and 9 bases had no gene match. CDR3 bases: TGTGCCAGCGGGGGGCTAGCGGGAAATCAAGAGACCCAGTACTTC. Protein: CASGGLAGNQETQYF.

This chain connects TRBV19 to TRBJ2-2; 13 positions match TRBD2. Unmatched junction bases numbered 6, after V lost 5 bases and J lost 3 bases. This CDR3 contains 17 residues. The germline V gene encodes CDR1 LNHDA and CDR2 SQIVND (reference sequence). The CDR3 is CASSGTSGKWDTGELFF. The CDR3 coding sequence is TGTGCCAGTAGTGGGACTAGCGGGAAGTGGGACACCGGGGAGCTGTTTTTT.

This chain connects TRBV28 to TRBJ1-6, with D possibly being TRBD1 (5 bases). Germline V CDR1 and CDR2: MDHEN, SYDVKM. Trimming pared 5 bases from V and 7 bases from J, leaving 18 bases between. There are 16 residues in the CDR3. Written as DNA, the CDR3 is TGTGCCAGCAGTCTTACAAGGGGTGATGGAAATTCACCCCTCCACTTT. Encoded protein: CASSLTRGDGNSPLHF.

The chain combines TRBV30 with TRBJ2-1, with TRBD2 matching over 7 bases. V lost 3 bases and J lost 0; bases outside the gene matches: 8. CDR1 is GTSNPN, CDR2 SVGIG, per germline (reference sequence). This CDR3 has 16 residues. CDR3 nucleotides: TGTGCCTGGAGCTTCCGAGCGGGGATCTCCTACAATGAGCAGTTCTTC. It encodes CAWSFRAGISYNEQFF.

This chain uses TRBV10-1 with TRBJ1-1, with D unclear. The CDR3 covers 15 residues. Germline V gene sequence: CDR1 WNHNN, CDR2 SYGVQD (reference sequence). V was cut by 1 base and J by 6 bases, with 15 bases left in between. In DNA, the CDR3 is TGCGCCAGCAGTGAGTATGTCCGAGGAGGCTCTGAAGCTTTCTTT. It codes for CASSEYVRGGSEAFF.

Concerning this clone itself: This CDR3 is also generated by other DNA sequences in the sample. The CDR3, as DNA: TGTGCCAGCAGCTTAGGGACTAGCGGGAGGGTTCTGAACTCCGAGCAGTACTTC. It codes for CASSLGTSGRVLNSEQYF. The rearrangement joins TRBV7-2 to TRBJ2-7; TRBD2 matches at 15 bases. Germline CDR1 SGHTA, CDR2 FQGNSA. The CDR3 extends over 18 amino acids. The V and J ends lost 1 base and 6 bases, in that order; junction bases with no gene match: 10. Drawing the rest from reference TRBV7-2 and TRBJ2-7, the complete variable domain is GAGVSQSPSNKVTEKGKDVELRCDPISGHTALYWYRQSLGQGLEFLIYFQGNSAPDKSGLPSDRFSAERTGGSVSTLTIQRTQQEDSAVYLCASSLGTSGRVLNSEQYFGPGTRLTVT.

This rearrangement joins TRBV4-1 to TRBJ1-2; 8 positions agree with TRBD1. Losses at the gene ends were 6 bases for V and 7 bases for J; bases not matched to a gene: 4. The germline V gene has CDR1 MGHRA and CDR2 YSYEKL. The CDR3 totals 12 residues. CDR3: CASSGTGSGYTF. The CDR3 bases are TGCGCCAGCAGTGGGACAGGAAGTGGCTACACCTTC.

This chain uses TRBV21-1 with TRBJ1-4. TRBV21-1 is designated a pseudogene. The CDR3 has 16 residues. CDR3 sequence (DNA): TGTGCCAGCAGCAATACATCAAACGGAGGGAGTGAAAAACTGTTTTTT. Encoded protein: CASSNTSNGGSEKLFF.